The TCR beta chain described here comes from a study of blood T cell repertoires in COVID-19 (dated by TCRdb to 2018 to 2021). Study-level background: Samples covering the acute and convalescent phases of COVID-19 were provided by collaborators in the United States, Italy and Spain. The samples were drawn from the first 160 participants of the ongoing ImmuneRACE study and from 1,254 subjects provided by 6 global collaborators. A freely available public database, intended as a resource for researchers studying the immune response to SARS-CoV-2, is where the repertoires were released. The material from the prospective study consisted of cDNA or gDNA derived from T cells, B-cell-depleted T cells, or PBMCs. The dataset comprised deeply sampled blood TCRbeta repertoires from subjects exposed to, actively infected with, or recovered from COVID-19. A de-identified subject ID, COVID-19 status, age in years and sex were almost always included in the sample metadata. Where HLA class I and class II types were available, the types were taken from metadata supplied by the sample provider, not from assay-based typing.

About this clone: This clone's antigen is unknown. Nothing much larger sits one base from this clone, and base qualities are not available.

Findings and caveats that apply to the study as a whole: How much clinical and demographic metadata was included differed by source and by participant, and the metadata was provided uncurated.

At one collaborating source in Seattle, patients were enrolled during active infection and were followed longitudinally through the course of disease. Whole blood was collected in K2EDTA tubes by collaborating institutions according to the institutions' own protocols. For TCRbeta analysis, collaborator samples were shipped as frozen whole blood, as isolated PBMCs, or as DNA extracted from either sample type. The immunoSEQ Assay, a bias-controlled multiplex PCR, was used to amplify TCRbeta CDR3 regions from genomic DNA. On the authors' methods: Nucleated cell counts per sample were estimated from amplification of reference gene primers within the assay. To quantify the absolute abundance of each unique TCRbeta CDR3 rearrangement, sequence reads were collapsed and filtered. For each sample, productive Simpson clonality was calculated as the square root of Simpson's diversity index across productive rearrangements. TCRdb mirrors the immuneACCESS table, restricted to in-frame sequences. Some clones are absent from its copies; in checked studies, under half trace to an unresolved V gene, and the reason for the others is unknown. V and J calls and clone size are given by that table; D and trimming were obtained from the DNA. The sample yields a few hundred thousand clones; around 88% were counted once. The ten most abundant clones make up 7.1% of the sample.

Sequenced: peripheral blood. The sequence was obtained from a woman aged 60-70 years with COVID-19, enrolled during active disease.

The sequenced DNA is TGTGCCAGCAGCCCAGGGGCGAAACAAGAGACCCAGTACTTC. This translates into CASSPGAKQETQYF. The sequence links TRBV7-8 to TRBJ2-5; the D gene is possibly TRBD1, with 6 bases matching. Counted from cysteine to phenylalanine, this CDR3 has 14 amino acids. CDR3 DNA only is kept here, 42 bases in frame from base 1. CDR1 and CDR2 (SGHVS, FQNEAQ) derive from the germline V gene. The junction shows trimming of 5 bases on V and 2 bases on J, plus 12 bases between the germline ends.